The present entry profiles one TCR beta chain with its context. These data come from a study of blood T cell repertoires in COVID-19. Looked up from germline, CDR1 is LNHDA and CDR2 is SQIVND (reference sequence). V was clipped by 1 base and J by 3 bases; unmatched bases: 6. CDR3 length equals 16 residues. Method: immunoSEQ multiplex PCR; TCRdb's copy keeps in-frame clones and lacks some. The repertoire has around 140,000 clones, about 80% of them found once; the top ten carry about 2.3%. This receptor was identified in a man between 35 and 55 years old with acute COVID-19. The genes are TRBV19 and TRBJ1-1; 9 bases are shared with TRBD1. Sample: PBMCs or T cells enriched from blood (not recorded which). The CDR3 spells CASSIGQGVADTEAFF. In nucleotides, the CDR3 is TGTGCCAGTAGTATAGGACAGGGGGTGGCGGACACTGAAGCTTTCTTT.